These T cell receptor beta chains were read from a single sample in a study of a mutant IDH1 vaccine in newly diagnosed glioma. These TCRs' antigens remain unknown. Clones were read by immunoSEQ multiplex PCR, and TCRdb kept only the in-frame ones, dropping some. The sample has around 78,000 clones; approximately 85% are singletons. The input for sequencing was PBMCs, taken from a glioma patient whose treatment included an IDH1 peptide vaccine. The receptors stem from a man aged 25-40 years with glioma. Some clones in this sample may be carry-over from other donors' samples. The CDR3 runs from the conserved cysteine through the conserved F or W. The D gene is left open where the match is weak.

D	V	J	CDR3
NA	TRBV27	TRBJ2-7	CASSSSYEQYF
NA	TRBV28	TRBJ2-6	CASSPRGRGANVLTF
TRBD1	TRBV2	TRBJ2-3	CASRVEQGKDTQYF
NA	TRBV4-3	TRBJ1-2	CASSPQAAVGYTF
NA	TRBV28	TRBJ1-5	CASRIQDRNQPQHF
TRBD1	TRBV6-1	TRBJ1-5	CASSEGAGGRQPQHF
NA	TRBV4-1	TRBJ2-1	CASSQGFISGFTYNEQFF
TRBD1	TRBV7-9	TRBJ1-3	CASSLERTGLSGNTIYF
NA	TRBV21-1	TRBJ1-5	CASSTPGQFSNQPQHF
NA	TRBV28	TRBJ2-7	CASSPRSPPAYEQYF
TRBD1	TRBV4-3	TRBJ2-7	CASSQGQGARYEQYF
NA	TRBV20-1	TRBJ2-1	CSADYYNEQFF
NA	TRBV2	TRBJ2-5	CASSEGDVYF
NA	TRBV6-5	TRBJ2-3	CASSSARRTDTQYF
NA	TRBV5-1	TRBJ1-1	CASRGRMNTEAFF
NA	TRBV9	TRBJ1-5	CASSPAGGTQPQHF
TRBD1	TRBV5-6	TRBJ1-6	CASSPDRGVYSPLHF
TRBD1	TRBV6-6	TRBJ1-1	CASSRDRVGTEAFF
TRBD1	TRBV27	TRBJ1-2	CASSPIGTGGRYGYTF
NA	TRBV2	TRBJ1-4	CAGRQNVNEKLFF
NA	TRBV5-6	TRBJ2-3	CASSSGPDATDTQYF
TRBD2	TRBV27	TRBJ2-2	CASSLYSGGANTGELFF
NA	TRBV5-4	TRBJ1-1	CASSPGGREGEAFF
NA	TRBV10-2	TRBJ1-2	CASLNREVGGYTF
TRBD1	TRBV29-1	TRBJ2-1	CSVGWDRGRDEQFF
TRBD1	TRBV27	TRBJ1-4	CASSLGPRGGVGEKLFF
TRBD2	TRBV5-1	TRBJ2-1	CASSLISGGPLGYNEQFF
NA	TRBV28	TRBJ1-4	CASSLGRTGKLFF
TRBD2	TRBV30	TRBJ2-5	CAWSDPLAGYQETQYF
NA	TRBV6-6	TRBJ1-1	CASSYSYTEAFF
TRBD1	TRBV5-6	TRBJ2-5	CASSRTFGTGEETQYF
NA	TRBV29-1	TRBJ2-5	CSVAVRETQYF
NA	TRBV28	TRBJ1-2	CASSPVDSHNYGYTF
NA	TRBV11-2	TRBJ2-2	CASSWSPNTGELFF
NA	TRBV27	TRBJ1-1	CASGETGVTEAFF
NA	TRBV5-4	TRBJ1-1	CASSRGQNMNTEAFF
TRBD1	TRBV29-1	TRBJ1-1	CSVIRTGALNTEAFF
TRBD1	TRBV7-9	TRBJ2-7	CASSQGLTGTGNSYEQYF
NA	TRBV9	TRBJ1-5	CASSVDMDQPQHF
TRBD1	TRBV28	TRBJ2-7	CASSFHDRDRVYEQYF
NA	TRBV27	TRBJ2-4	CASGIGKGDIQYF
NA	TRBV7-2	TRBJ1-6	CASSLAKRLYNSPLHF
NA	TRBV5-1	TRBJ2-1	CASSYSVNGGNEQFF
NA	TRBV5-5	TRBJ1-2	CASSSVTGDGYTF
NA	TRBV29-1	TRBJ2-1	CSVELPDYSYNEQFF
NA	TRBV27	TRBJ2-1	CASHRTWNEQFF
NA	TRBV29-1	TRBJ2-1	CSVEEFDSAFYNEQFF
NA	TRBV7-2	TRBJ1-1	CASSEHPNTEAFF
TRBD2	TRBV6-1	TRBJ2-1	CASSGSGGGNEQFF
TRBD1	TRBV7-2	TRBJ1-5	CASSPGRTGNQPQHF
NA	TRBV9	TRBJ1-6	CASSPLIHHNSPLHF
NA	TRBV4-1	TRBJ1-4	CASSHIISRTGKGATNEKLFF
NA	TRBV6-5	TRBJ2-5	CASSLTSNQETQYF